The next 19 T cell receptor beta chains were all read from a single sample in a study of T cell repertoires in ileal Crohn's disease. Profiling relied on immunoSEQ multiplex PCR, and the TCRdb table lists in-frame clones only, not all of them. This table holds about 9,600 clones, less than 85% found once. Sequencing used ileal tissue. These receptor sequences come from an adult with Crohn's disease.

The rearrangement uses TRBV28 and TRBJ2-1; 9 nucleotides line up with TRBD2. CDR1 and CDR2 (germline): MDHEN, SYDVKM. Losses at the gene ends were 7 bases for V and 3 bases for J; bases not matched to a gene: 13. This CDR3 has 17 residues. CDR3 sequence: CASNPAGGRGFYNEQFF. Written as DNA, the CDR3 is TGTGCCAGCAACCCAGCGGGGGGCCGAGGGTTCTACAATGAGCAGTTCTTC.

The rearrangement uses TRBV4-3 and TRBJ1-1; maybe TRBD1 (5 bases). Trimming took off 4 bases at V and 5 bases at J, with 17 bases between the two ends. The CDR3 is 15 residues long. CDR1 and CDR2 (germline): LGHNA, YSLEER. The CDR3 DNA sequence: TGCGCCAGCAGCCGGAGCGGGACGGGGGGTACTGAAGCTTTCTTT. It translates to CASSRSGTGGTEAFF.

The V call is TRBV4-3, the J call TRBJ2-2; 8 bases line up with TRBD2. The trim removed 1 base at V and 9 bases at J, leaving 19 bases unmatched. This CDR3 is 19 amino acids long. Germline V gene lookup returns CDR1 LGHNA and CDR2 YSLEER. CDR3 protein: CASSQGTGRAGATNRELFF. The CDR3 DNA sequence: TGCGCCAGCAGCCAAGGAACGGGTCGAGCGGGGGCCACCAATAGGGAGCTGTTTTTT.

The rearrangement joins TRBV2 to TRBJ2-2; 8 positions agree with TRBD1. CDR1 is SNHLY, CDR2 FYNNEI, per germline. The CDR3 spans 16 residues. The V gene end was trimmed by 4 bases and the J gene end by 2 bases; junction bases not matched to a gene: 6. CDR3 bases: TGTGCCAGCAGTGTAGGCAGGGGGCAAAACACCGGGGAGCTGTTTTTT. Translated: CASSVGRGQNTGELFF.

This clone was recorded only once. This chain links TRBV7-2 with TRBJ2-3; perhaps TRBD1 as D (5 bases). V lost 7 bases, J lost 4 bases, and 12 bases lay in between. Germline CDR1 is SGHTA and CDR2 is FQGNSA. This CDR3 contains 13 residues. The CDR3 spells CASTGQGPDTQYF. The DNA for the CDR3 is TGTGCCAGCACCGGACAAGGACCAGATACGCAGTATTTT.

V and J are TRBV20-1 and TRBJ1-2; a possible D gene is TRBD1 (5 bases). The germline V gene encodes CDR1 DFQATT and CDR2 SNEGSKA (reference sequence). V shed 7 bases and J shed 5 bases, with 5 bases lying between them. The CDR3 sequence is 9 residues long. The CDR3 sequence: CSEGYGYTF. In DNA, the CDR3 is TGCAGTGAGGGGTATGGCTACACCTTC.

This chain uses TRBV5-4 with TRBJ1-2, with D maybe TRBD1 (6 bases). Germline V gene data show CDR1 as SGHNT and CDR2 as YYREEE (reference sequence). The V end was cut by 4 bases, the J end by 5 bases, with 18 bases between. CDR3 length: 15 residues. CDR3 sequence (DNA): TGTGCCAGCAGCGGTATGGGGGGGGCTCGTTATGGCTACACCTTC. Amino acids: CASSGMGGARYGYTF.

A word on this clone: An end of the junction does not agree with germline; a read error may underlie this. J is TRBJ1-5 and V is TRBV7-7; 8 bases match TRBD1. Germline V gene data show CDR1 as SSHAT and CDR2 as FNYEAQ (reference sequence). This CDR3 is built from 18 residues. The CDR3 DNA is TGTGCTAGCAGCTTTCAGGGGGCCGTATGTCTTGTACGGCAGCCCCAGCATTTT. Protein sequence: CASSFQGAVCLVRQPQHF.

The gene calls are TRBV5-1 and TRBJ1-6; 7 bases are a match to TRBD1. The CDR3 loop spans 14 amino acids. V lost 5 bases and J lost 8; bases outside the gene matches: 7. Germline V gene lookup returns CDR1 SGHRS and CDR2 YFSETQ. CDR3 in amino acids: CASRTGTEDSPLHF. In DNA, the CDR3 is TGCGCCAGCAGAACCGGGACAGAAGATTCACCCCTCCACTTT.

V gene TRBV7-3 combines with J gene TRBJ1-1; tentatively, D is TRBD1 (6 bases). CDR1 is SGHTA and CDR2 is FQGTGA in the germline V gene. CDR3 length: 14 amino acids. V lost 7 bases, J lost 1 base, and 13 bases lay in between. The CDR3 here is CASMDPDRNTEAFF. The CDR3 region has the DNA TGTGCCAGCATGGACCCGGACAGGAACACTGAAGCTTTCTTT.

CDR3 amino acids: CASSPTITSGKRGETQYF. In nucleotides, the CDR3 is TGTGCCAGCAGCCCGACCATCACCTCCGGGAAGCGAGGGGAGACCCAGTACTTC. This chain links TRBV27 with TRBJ2-5; TRBD2 might be the D (5 bases). Germline-derived CDR1 and CDR2 are MNHEY and SMNVEV (reference sequence). V lost 6 bases to trimming and J lost 5 bases, with 28 bases between them. CDR3 length equals 18 residues.

The chain uses TRBV7-3 and TRBJ2-7; 8 bases are shared with TRBD2. Trimming at V came to 2 bases and at J to 1 base, leaving 4 bases not matched to a gene. CDR1 is SGHTA and CDR2 is FQGTGA in the germline V gene. The CDR3 has 15 amino acids. The CDR3 DNA sequence: TGTGCCAGCAGCTTAGTGGGCGGGGGGTCCTACGAGCAGTACTTC. Encoded protein: CASSLVGGGSYEQYF.

This chain joins TRBV2 and TRBJ1-3; 7 nucleotides align to TRBD1. Germline assignment: CDR1 SNHLY and CDR2 FYNNEI. The V segment lost 3 bases and the J segment 0 bases; nucleotides outside the gene matches: 2. The CDR3 sequence is 15 residues long. The CDR3 reads CASSEGQSSGNTIYF. CDR3 in DNA: TGTGCCAGCAGTGAGGGACAGAGCTCTGGAAACACCATATATTTT. Supplemented by reference TRBV2 and TRBJ1-3, the full variable domain reads EPEVTQTPSHQVTQMGQEVILRCVPISNHLYFYWYRQILGQKVEFLVSFYNNEISEKSEIFDDQFSVERPDGSNFTLKIRSTKLEDSAMYFCASSEGQSSGNTIYFGEGSWLTVV.

This clone was counted between two and nine times. CDR3 nucleotide sequence: TGCAGTTTAGGGGCTCAGGGGGGCTACACCTTC. Encoded protein: CSLGAQGGYTF. The rearrangement uses TRBV20-1 and TRBJ1-2, with TRBD1 as a possible D gene (6 bases). CDR1 DFQATT and CDR2 SNEGSKA come from the germline V gene (reference sequence). The ends were cut back, 8 bases at V and 8 bases at J, with 15 bases in the middle. The CDR3 loop spans 11 amino acids.

The J gene is TRBJ1-3, the V gene TRBV5-4; tentative D call: TRBD1 (5 bases). The CDR3 contains 16 residues. The germline CDR1 and CDR2 sequences are SGHNT and YYREEE (reference sequence). The V end was cut by 4 bases, the J end by 2 bases, with 16 bases between. The CDR3: CASSPAFAGAGNTIYF. The CDR3 region has the DNA TGTGCCAGCAGCCCAGCGTTTGCGGGGGCTGGAAACACCATATATTTT.

The V and J genes are TRBV7-9 and TRBJ1-1, with D perhaps TRBD1 (5 bases). CDR3 size: 15 residues. V lost 1 base and J 2 bases, leaving 11 bases between the germline ends. Germline V lookup: CDR1 SEHNR, CDR2 FQNEAQ (reference sequence). This CDR3 is CASSLGSGINTEAFF. DNA for the CDR3: TGTGCCAGCAGCTTAGGTTCAGGGATAAACACTGAAGCTTTCTTT.

This chain joins TRBV15 and TRBJ2-7; D may be TRBD2 (5 bases). The CDR3 extends over 18 amino acids. CDR1 is LNHNV and CDR2 is YYDKDF in the germline V gene (reference sequence). Trimming pared 0 bases from V and 2 bases from J, leaving 20 bases between. CDR3 loop: CATSRDLITGSLPYEQYF. The CDR3 bases are TGTGCCACCAGCAGAGATCTAATAACGGGAAGCTTACCCTACGAGCAGTACTTC.

The sample holds a few counts of this clone. The rearrangement uses TRBV7-2 and TRBJ2-5; perhaps TRBD1 as D (5 bases). CDR1 is SGHTA and CDR2 is FQGNSA in the germline V gene. CDR3 size: 14 residues. The V end was cut by 1 base, the J end by 1 base, with 7 bases between. DNA of the CDR3: TGTGCCAGCAGCTTAGGGACATTCCAAGAGACCCAGTACTTC. Amino acid sequence: CASSLGTFQETQYF.

The chain employs TRBV10-1 and TRBJ2-5; 14 bases are a match to TRBD2. Looked up from germline, CDR1 is WNHNN and CDR2 is SYGVQD (reference sequence). The CDR3 spans 15 residues. The trim removed 2 bases at V and 4 bases at J, leaving 0 bases unmatched. This CDR3 reads CASSEGLAGGETQYF. As DNA, the CDR3 is TGCGCCAGCAGTGAGGGACTAGCGGGAGGAGAGACCCAGTACTTC.